A selection of T cell receptor beta chains follows, all from one sample in a study of shared clonotypes between healthy human individuals. Some clones are missing from TCRdb's copy, which holds only in-frame ones; the method was immunoSEQ multiplex PCR. This table holds about 610,000 clones, roughly 96% found once. Sequenced: naive CD8+ T cells sorted from blood. The receptors come from a woman younger than 45 in good health. CDR3s leave out the opening cysteine and the closing phenylalanine or tryptophan.

ASSQDSSGNTIY	TRBV7-9	TRBJ1-3
ASSAPKGGLATEAF	TRBV9	TRBJ1-1
ASSHRDKSYEQY	TRBV5-4	TRBJ2-7
ASSPAGGAGVADTQY	TRBV7-9	TRBJ2-3
ASSEEGGLPPLH	TRBV2	TRBJ1-6
ASSYLDRATNEKLF	TRBV4-1	TRBJ1-4
ASSETVRGYT	TRBV2	TRBJ1-2
ASSWSGGDEQY	TRBV27	TRBJ2-7
ASSRSGSSYNEQF	TRBV27	TRBJ2-1
ASSLTPFFEQY	TRBV27	TRBJ2-7